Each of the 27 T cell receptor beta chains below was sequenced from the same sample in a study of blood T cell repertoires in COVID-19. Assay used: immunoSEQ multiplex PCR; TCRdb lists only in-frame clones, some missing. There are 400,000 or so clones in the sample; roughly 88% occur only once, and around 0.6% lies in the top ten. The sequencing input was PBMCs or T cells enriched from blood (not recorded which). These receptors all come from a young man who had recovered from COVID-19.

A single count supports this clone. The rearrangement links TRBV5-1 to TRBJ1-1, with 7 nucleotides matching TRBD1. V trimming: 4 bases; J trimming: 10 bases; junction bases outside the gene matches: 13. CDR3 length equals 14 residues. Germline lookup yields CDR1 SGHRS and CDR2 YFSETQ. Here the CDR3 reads CASSPPDRLDLAFF. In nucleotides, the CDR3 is TGCGCCAGCAGCCCCCCGGACAGGCTCGATTTAGCTTTCTTT.

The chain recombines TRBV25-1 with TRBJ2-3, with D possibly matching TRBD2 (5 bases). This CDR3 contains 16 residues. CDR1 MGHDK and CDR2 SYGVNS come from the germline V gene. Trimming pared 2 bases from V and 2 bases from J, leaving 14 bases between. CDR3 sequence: CASSEGVRGNTDTQYF. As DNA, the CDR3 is TGTGCCAGCAGTGAAGGGGTTAGAGGGAACACAGATACGCAGTATTTT.

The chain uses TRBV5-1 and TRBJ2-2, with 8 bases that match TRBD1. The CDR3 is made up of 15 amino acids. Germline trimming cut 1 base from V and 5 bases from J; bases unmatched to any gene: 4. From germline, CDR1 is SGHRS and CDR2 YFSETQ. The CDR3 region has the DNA TGCGCCAGCAGCTTGAGGACAGGGAGTACCGGGGAGCTGTTTTTT. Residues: CASSLRTGSTGELFF.

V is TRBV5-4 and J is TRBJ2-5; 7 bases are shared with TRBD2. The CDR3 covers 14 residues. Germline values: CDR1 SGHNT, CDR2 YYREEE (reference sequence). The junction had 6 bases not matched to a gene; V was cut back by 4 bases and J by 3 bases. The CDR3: CASSTGGSEETQYF. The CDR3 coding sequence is TGTGCCAGCAGCACGGGGGGATCCGAAGAGACCCAGTACTTC.

The CDR3 coding sequence is TGCGCCAGCAGCACCGGGACAATGAACACCGGGGAGCTGTTTTTT. This translates into CASSTGTMNTGELFF. The rearrangement joins TRBV5-1 to TRBJ2-2; D is possibly TRBD1 (6 bases). Trimming stripped 4 bases from V and 1 base from J, with 11 bases between. Germline V gene lookup returns CDR1 SGHRS and CDR2 YFSETQ. The CDR3 has 15 residues.

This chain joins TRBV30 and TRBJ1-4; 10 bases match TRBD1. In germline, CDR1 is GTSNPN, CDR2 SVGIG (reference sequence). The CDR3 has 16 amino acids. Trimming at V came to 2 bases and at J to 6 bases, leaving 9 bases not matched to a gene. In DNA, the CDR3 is TGTGCCTGGAGTCGAGTCCGGGACAGGGGATATGAAAAACTGTTTTTT. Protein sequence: CAWSRVRDRGYEKLFF.

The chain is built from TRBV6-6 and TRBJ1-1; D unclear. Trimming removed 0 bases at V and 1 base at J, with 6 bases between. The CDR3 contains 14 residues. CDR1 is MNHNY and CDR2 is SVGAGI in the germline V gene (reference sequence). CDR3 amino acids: CASSYSLENTEAFF. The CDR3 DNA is TGTGCCAGCAGTTACTCACTAGAGAACACTGAAGCTTTCTTT.

DNA of the CDR3: TGTGCCAGCAGTTCCGGCGGGCCAGGCGGCTACACCTTC. This translates into CASSSGGPGGYTF. The gene calls are TRBV6-2 or TRBV6-3 and TRBJ1-2; no clear D. V lost 4 bases, J lost 8 bases, and 14 bases lay in between. CDR1 is MNHEY, CDR2 SVGEGT, per germline. The CDR3 is made up of 13 amino acids.

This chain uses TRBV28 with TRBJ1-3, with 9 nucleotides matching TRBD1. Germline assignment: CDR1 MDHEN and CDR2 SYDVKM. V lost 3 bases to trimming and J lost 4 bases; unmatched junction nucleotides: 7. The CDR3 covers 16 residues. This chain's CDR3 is CASSFIGTGPGNTIYF. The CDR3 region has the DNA TGTGCCAGCAGTTTTATAGGGACAGGGCCGGGAAACACCATATATTTT.

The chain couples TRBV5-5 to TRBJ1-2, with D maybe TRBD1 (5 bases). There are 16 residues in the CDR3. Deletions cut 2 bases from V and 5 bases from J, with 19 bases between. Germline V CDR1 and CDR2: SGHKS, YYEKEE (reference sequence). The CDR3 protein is CASSFGPTAPSYGYTF. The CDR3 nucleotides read TGTGCCAGCAGCTTTGGCCCGACAGCGCCTTCTTATGGCTACACCTTC.

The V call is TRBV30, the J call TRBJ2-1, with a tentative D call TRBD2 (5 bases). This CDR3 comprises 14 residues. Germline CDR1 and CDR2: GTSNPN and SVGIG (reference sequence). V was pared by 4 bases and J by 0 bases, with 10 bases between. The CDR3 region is CAWNAGSSYNEQFF. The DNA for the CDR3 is TGTGCCTGGAACGCGGGCAGCTCCTACAATGAGCAGTTCTTC.

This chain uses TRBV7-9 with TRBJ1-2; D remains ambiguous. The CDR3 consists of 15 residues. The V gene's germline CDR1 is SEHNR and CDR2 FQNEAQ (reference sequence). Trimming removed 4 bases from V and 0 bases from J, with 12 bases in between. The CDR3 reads CASSSPEGPNYGYTF. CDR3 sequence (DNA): TGTGCCAGCAGCTCCCCGGAGGGCCCTAACTATGGCTACACCTTC.

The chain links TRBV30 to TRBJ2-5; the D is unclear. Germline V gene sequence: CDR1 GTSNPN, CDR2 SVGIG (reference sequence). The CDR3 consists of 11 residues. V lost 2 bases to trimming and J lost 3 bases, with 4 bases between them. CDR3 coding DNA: TGTGCCTGGAGTCAAAAAGAGACCCAGTACTTC. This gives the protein CAWSQKETQYF.

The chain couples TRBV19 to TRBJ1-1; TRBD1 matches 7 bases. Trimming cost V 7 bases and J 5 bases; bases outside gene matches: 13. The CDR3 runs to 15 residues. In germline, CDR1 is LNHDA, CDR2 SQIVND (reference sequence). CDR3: CASILSNRGRTEAFF. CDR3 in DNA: TGTGCCAGTATTCTATCCAACAGGGGCCGGACTGAAGCTTTCTTT.

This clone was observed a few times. DNA for the CDR3: TGTGCCAGCAGCTTTAGAGGGGGGGTGAAGCAGTTCTTC. Translation: CASSFRGGVKQFF. This chain joins TRBV11-2 and TRBJ2-1, with D possibly being TRBD2 (7 bases). Germline V gene lookup returns CDR1 SGHAT and CDR2 FQNNGV. This CDR3 comprises 13 residues. Trimming removed 3 bases from V and 11 bases from J, with 14 bases in between.

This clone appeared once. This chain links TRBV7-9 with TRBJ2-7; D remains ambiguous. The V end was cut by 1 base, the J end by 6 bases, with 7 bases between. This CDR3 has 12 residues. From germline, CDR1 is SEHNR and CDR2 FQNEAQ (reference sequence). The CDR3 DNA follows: TGTGCCAGCAGCTTAGTGGCCGCCGAGCAGTACTTC. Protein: CASSLVAAEQYF.

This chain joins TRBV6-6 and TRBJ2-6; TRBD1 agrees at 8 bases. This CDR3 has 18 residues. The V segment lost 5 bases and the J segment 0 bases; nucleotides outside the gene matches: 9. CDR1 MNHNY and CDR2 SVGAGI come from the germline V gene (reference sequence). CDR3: CASSPGQVLLSGANVLTF. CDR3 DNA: TGTGCCAGCAGTCCGGGACAGGTTCTACTCTCTGGGGCCAACGTCCTGACTTTC.

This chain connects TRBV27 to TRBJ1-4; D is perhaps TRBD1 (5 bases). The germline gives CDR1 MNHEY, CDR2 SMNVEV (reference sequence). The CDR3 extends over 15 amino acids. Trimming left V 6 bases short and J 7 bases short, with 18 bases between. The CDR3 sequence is CASSSAETGGEKLFF. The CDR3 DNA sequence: TGTGCCAGCAGCTCCGCAGAGACGGGGGGTGAAAAACTGTTTTTT.

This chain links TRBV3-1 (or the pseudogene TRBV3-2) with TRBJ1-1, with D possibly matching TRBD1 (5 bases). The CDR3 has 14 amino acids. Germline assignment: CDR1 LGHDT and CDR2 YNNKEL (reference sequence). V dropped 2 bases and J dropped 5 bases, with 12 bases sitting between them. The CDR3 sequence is CASSQIRGKTEAFF. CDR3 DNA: TGTGCCAGCAGCCAAATCCGGGGGAAGACTGAAGCTTTCTTT.

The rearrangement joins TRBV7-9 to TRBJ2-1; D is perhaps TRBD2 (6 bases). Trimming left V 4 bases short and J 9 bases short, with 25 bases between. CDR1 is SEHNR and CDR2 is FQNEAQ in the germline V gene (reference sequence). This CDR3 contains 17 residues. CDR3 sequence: CASSSPEAGLEFGEQFF. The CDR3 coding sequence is TGTGCCAGCAGCTCCCCGGAGGCGGGACTTGAGTTCGGTGAGCAGTTCTTC.

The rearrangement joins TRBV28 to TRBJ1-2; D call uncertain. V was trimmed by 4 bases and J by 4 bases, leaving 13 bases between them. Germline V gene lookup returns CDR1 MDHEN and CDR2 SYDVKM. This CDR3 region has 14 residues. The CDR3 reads CASSSPAAGYGYTF. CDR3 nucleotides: TGTGCCAGCAGTTCCCCGGCGGCCGGCTATGGCTACACCTTC.

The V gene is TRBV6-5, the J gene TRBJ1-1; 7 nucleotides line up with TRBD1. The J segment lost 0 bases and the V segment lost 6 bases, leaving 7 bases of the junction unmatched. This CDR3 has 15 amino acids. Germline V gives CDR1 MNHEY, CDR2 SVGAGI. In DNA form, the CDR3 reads TGTGCCAGCAGCAGGTCCCAGGGGGTGAACACTGAAGCTTTCTTT. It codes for CASSRSQGVNTEAFF.

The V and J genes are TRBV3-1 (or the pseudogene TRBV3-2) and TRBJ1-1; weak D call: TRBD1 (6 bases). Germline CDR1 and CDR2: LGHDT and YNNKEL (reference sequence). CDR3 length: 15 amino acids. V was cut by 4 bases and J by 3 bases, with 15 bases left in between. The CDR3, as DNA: TGTGCCAGCAGCCTTGGGGGGGCAAGGGACACTGAAGCTTTCTTT. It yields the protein CASSLGGARDTEAFF.

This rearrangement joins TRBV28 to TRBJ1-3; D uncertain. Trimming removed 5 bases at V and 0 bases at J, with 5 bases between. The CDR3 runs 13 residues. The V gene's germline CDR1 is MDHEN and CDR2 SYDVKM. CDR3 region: CASSGLSGNTIYF. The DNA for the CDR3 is TGTGCCAGCAGTGGCCTCTCTGGAAACACCATATATTTT.

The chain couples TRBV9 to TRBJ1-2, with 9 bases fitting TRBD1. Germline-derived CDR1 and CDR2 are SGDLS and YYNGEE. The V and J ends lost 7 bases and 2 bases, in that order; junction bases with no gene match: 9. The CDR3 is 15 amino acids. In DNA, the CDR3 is TGTGCCAGCGATCGCGGGACAGGGAACAACTATGGCTACACCTTC. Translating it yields CASDRGTGNNYGYTF.

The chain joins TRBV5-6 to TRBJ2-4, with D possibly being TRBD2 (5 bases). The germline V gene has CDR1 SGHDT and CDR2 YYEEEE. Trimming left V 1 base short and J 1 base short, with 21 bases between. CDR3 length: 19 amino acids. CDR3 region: CASSLWVHYPPGAKNIQYF. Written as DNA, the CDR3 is TGTGCCAGCAGCTTGTGGGTACACTATCCGCCGGGGGCCAAAAACATTCAGTACTTC.

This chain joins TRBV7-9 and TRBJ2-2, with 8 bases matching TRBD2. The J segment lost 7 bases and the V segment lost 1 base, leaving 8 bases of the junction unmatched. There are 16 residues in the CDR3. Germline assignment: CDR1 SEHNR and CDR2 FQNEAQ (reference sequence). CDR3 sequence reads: CASSLESSGRSGELFF. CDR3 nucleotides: TGTGCCAGCAGCTTAGAGTCTAGCGGGCGCAGCGGGGAGCTGTTTTTT.